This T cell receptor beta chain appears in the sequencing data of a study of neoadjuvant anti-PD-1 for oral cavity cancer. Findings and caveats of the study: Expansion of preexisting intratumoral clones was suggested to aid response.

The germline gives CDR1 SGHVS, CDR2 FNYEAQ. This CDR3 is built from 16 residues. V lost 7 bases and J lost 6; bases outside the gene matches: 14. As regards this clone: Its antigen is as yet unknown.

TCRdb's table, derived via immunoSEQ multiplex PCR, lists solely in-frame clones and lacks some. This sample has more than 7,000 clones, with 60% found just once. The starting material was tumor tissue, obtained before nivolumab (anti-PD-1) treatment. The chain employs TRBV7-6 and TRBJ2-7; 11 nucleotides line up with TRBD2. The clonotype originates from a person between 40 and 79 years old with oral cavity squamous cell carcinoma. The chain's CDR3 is CASNPLLAGGEGEQYF. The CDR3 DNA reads TGTGCCAGCAACCCCCTGTTAGCGGGAGGGGAAGGCGAGCAGTACTTC.